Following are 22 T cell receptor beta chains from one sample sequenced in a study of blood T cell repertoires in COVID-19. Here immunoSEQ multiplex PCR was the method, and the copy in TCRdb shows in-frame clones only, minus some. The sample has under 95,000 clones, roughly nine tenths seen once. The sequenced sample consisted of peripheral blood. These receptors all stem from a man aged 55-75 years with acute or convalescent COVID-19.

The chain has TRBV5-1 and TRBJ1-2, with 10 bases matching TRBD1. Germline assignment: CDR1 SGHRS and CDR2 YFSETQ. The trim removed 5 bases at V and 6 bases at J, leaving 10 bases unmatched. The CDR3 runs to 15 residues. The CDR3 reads CASSPGTGVIDGYTF. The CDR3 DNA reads TGCGCCAGCAGTCCCGGGACAGGGGTAATTGATGGCTACACCTTC.

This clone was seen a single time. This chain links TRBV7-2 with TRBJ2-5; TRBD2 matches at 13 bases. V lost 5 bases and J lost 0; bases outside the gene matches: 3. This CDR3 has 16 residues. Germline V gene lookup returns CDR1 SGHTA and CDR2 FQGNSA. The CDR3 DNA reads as TGTGCCAGCAGCCAGACTAGCGGGGGGAACCAAGAGACCCAGTACTTC. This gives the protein CASSQTSGGNQETQYF. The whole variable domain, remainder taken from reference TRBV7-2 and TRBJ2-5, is GAGVSQSPSNKVTEKGKDVELRCDPISGHTALYWYRQSLGQGLEFLIYFQGNSAPDKSGLPSDRFSAERTGGSVSTLTIQRTQQEDSAVYLCASSQTSGGNQETQYFGPGTRLLVL.

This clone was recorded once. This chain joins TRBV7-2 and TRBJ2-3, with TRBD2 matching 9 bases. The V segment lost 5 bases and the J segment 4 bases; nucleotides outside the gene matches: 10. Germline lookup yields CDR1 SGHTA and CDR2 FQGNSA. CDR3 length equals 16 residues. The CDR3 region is CASSQRSGGGADTQYF. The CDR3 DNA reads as TGTGCCAGCAGCCAACGTAGCGGGGGTGGGGCAGATACGCAGTATTTT.

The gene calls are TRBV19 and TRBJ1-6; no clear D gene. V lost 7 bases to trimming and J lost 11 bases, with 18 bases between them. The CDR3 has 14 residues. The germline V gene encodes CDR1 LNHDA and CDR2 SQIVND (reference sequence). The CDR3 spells CASNSGGNGAPLHF. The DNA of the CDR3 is TGTGCCAGTAATTCGGGAGGGAATGGGGCACCCCTCCACTTT.

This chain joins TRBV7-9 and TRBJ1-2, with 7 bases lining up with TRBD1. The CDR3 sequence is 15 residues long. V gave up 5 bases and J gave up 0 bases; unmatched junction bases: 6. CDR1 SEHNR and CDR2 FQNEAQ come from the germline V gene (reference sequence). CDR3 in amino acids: CASSPPGQTNYGYTF. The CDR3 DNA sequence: TGTGCCAGCAGCCCTCCGGGACAGACTAACTATGGCTACACCTTC.

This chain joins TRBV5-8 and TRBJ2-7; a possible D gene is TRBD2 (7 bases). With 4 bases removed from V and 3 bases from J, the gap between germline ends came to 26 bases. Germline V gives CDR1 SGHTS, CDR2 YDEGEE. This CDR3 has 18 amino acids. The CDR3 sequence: CASSLESNWGGAYYEQYF. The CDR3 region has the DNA TGTGCCAGCAGCCTGGAATCCAACTGGGGGGGGGCTTACTACGAGCAGTACTTC.

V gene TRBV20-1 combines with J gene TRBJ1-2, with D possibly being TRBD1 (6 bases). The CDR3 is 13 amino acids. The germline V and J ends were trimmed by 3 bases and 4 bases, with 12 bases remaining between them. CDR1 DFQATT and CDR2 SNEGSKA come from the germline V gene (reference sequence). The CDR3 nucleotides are TGCAGTGCTAGTGAGGCAGGGGTCTATGGCTACACCTTC. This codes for CSASEAGVYGYTF.

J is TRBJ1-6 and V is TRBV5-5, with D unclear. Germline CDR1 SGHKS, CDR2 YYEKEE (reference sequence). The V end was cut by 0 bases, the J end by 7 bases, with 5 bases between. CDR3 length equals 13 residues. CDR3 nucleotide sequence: TGTGCCAGCAGCTTGGTAGCAAATTCACCCCTCCACTTT. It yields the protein CASSLVANSPLHF.

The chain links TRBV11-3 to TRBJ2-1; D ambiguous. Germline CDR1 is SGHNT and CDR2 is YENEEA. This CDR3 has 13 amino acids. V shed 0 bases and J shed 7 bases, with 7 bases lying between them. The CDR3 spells CASSLDWQNEQFF. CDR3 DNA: TGTGCCAGCAGCTTAGATTGGCAGAATGAGCAGTTCTTC.

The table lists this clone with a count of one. The CDR3 bases are TGTGCCAGCAGCGACGAGCGTGGAAACACCATATATTTT. Residues: CASSDERGNTIYF. The chain joins TRBV9 to TRBJ1-3; the D is unclear. Trimming stripped 3 bases from V and 3 bases from J, with 7 bases between. Germline values: CDR1 SGDLS, CDR2 YYNGEE. This CDR3 region has 13 residues.

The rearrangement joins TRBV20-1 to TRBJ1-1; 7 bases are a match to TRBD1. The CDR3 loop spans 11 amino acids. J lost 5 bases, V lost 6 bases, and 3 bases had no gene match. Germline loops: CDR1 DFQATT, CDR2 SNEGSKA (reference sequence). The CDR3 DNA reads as TGCAGTGCAAGACAGGGAACTGAAGCTTTCTTT. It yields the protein CSARQGTEAFF.

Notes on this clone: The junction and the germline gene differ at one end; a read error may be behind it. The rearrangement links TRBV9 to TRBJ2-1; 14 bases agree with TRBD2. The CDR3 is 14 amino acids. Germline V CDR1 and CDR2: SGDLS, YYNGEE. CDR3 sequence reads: CVSSPRTSGGEQFF. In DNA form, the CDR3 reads TGTGTCAGCAGCCCAAGGACTAGCGGGGGGGAGCAGTTCTTC.

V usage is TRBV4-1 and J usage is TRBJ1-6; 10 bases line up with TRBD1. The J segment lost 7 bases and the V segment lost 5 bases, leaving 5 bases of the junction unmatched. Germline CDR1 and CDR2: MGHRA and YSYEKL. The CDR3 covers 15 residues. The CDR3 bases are TGCGCCAGCAGCGACACGGGACAGGGGAATTCACCCCTCCACTTT. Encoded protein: CASSDTGQGNSPLHF.

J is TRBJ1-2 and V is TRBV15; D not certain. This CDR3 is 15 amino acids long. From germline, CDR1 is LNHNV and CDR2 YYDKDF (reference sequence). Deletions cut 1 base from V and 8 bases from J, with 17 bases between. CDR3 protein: CATSRAGQFRGGYTF. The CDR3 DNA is TGTGCCACCAGCAGAGCAGGCCAATTCAGAGGGGGCTACACCTTC. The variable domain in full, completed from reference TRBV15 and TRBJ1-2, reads DAMVIQNPRYQVTQFGKPVTLSCSQTLNHNVMYWYQQKSSQAPKLLFHYYDKDFNNEADTPDNFQSRRPNTSFCFLDIRSPGLGDTAMYLCATSRAGQFRGGYTFGSGTRLTVV.

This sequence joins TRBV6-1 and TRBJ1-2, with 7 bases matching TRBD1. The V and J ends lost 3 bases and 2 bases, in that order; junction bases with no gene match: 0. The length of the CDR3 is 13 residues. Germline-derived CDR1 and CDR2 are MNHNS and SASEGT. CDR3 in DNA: TGTGCCAGCAGTGACAGGGGGAACTATGGCTACACCTTC. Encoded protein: CASSDRGNYGYTF.

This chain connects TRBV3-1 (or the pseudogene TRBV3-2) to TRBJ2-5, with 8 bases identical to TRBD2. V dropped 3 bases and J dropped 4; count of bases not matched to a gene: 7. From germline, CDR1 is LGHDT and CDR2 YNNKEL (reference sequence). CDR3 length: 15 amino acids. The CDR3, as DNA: TGTGCCAGCAGCCATAGCGGGGATGGGGGAGAGACCCAGTACTTC. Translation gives CASSHSGDGGETQYF.

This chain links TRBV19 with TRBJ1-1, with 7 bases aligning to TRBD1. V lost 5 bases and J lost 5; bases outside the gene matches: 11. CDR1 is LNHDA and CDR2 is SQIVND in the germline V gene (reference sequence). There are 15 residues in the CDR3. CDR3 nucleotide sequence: TGTGCCAGTAGTTCTGGGACAGCTCCCAGGACTGAAGCTTTCTTT. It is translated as CASSSGTAPRTEAFF.

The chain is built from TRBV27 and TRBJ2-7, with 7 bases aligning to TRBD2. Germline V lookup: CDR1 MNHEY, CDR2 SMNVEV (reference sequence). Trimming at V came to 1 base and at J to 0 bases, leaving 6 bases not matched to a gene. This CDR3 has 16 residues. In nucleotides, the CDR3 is TGTGCCAGCAGTTTATTTTGGGAGGGGAACTCCTACGAGCAGTACTTC. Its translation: CASSLFWEGNSYEQYF.

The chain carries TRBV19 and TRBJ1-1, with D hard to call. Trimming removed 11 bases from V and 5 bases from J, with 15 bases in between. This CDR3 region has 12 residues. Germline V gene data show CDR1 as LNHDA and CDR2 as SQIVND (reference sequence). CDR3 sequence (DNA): TGTGCCTCCTCTTGGGCCAGGACTGAAGCTTTCTTT. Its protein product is CASSWARTEAFF. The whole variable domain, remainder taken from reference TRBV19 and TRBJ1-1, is DGGITQSPKYLFRKEGQNVTLSCEQNLNHDAMYWYRQDPGQGLRLIYYSQIVNDFQKGDIAEGYSVSREKKESFPLTVTSAQKNPTAFYLCASSWARTEAFFGQGTRLTVV.

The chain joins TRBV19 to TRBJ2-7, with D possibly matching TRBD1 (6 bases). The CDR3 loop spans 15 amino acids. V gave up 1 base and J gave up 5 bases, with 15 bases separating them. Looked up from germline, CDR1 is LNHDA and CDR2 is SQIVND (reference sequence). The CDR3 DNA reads TGTGCCAGTAGTATAGCGGACTTACACAGGGACGAGCAGTACTTC. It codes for CASSIADLHRDEQYF.

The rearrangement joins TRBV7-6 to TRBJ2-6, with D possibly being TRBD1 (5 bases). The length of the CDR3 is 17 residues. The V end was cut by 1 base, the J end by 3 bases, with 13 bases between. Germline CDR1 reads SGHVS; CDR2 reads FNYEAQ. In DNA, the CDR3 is TGTGCCAGCAGCTTAGAACCAGGGCGGCGTGGGGCCAACGTCCTGACTTTC. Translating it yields CASSLEPGRRGANVLTF.

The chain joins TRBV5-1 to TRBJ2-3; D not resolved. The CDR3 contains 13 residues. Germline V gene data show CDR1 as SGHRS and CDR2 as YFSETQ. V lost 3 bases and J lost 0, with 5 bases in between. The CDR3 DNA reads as TGCGCCAGCAGCTCCCCAAGCACAGATACGCAGTATTTT. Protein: CASSSPSTDTQYF.